This T cell receptor beta chain was obtained from a study of cytomegalovirus exposure and HLA in healthy donors. Study-level information: Early released data had tens of millions of unique TCRs, all coming from HLA-typed donors. General study findings and limits: Several top significant clusters appeared, in a later analysis, to be linked to common viral pathogens.

PCR used 60 Vbeta primers and 13 Jbeta primers. Sequencing was performed with immunoSEQ multiplex PCR; in TCRdb, only in-frame clones are kept and a portion is missing. Among roughly 150,000 clones listed, about 85% were seen once. As regards this clone: Its target is unknown.

Sequencing used PBMCs. This sequence was found in a boy aged 2 to 10 in good health and CMV-seronegative.

The CDR3 sequence: CASSYWTGSGAYGYTF. The DNA of the CDR3 is TGTGCCAGCAGTTATTGGACAGGGTCGGGTGCTTATGGCTACACCTTC. The chain links TRBV6-5 to TRBJ1-2; TRBD1 matches at 8 bases. With V trimmed by 3 bases and J by 5 bases, 11 bases remained unmatched. Germline V gives CDR1 MNHEY, CDR2 SVGAGI. This CDR3 is 16 amino acids long.